This TCR beta chain was sequenced for a study of T cell responses to AZD1222 COVID-19 vaccine. Study results and caveats: No repertoire was sampled before or during the peak T cell response, only after it. Two doses of AZD1222 preceded a rise in Spike-specific TCR breadth and depth. CD4 TCRs covered the whole spike, strongest at regions 160-218 and 743-854. Clonal diversity was possibly underestimated; the donors were predominantly white British and more often female.

On this clone itself: What it binds is unknown.

V lost 4 bases and J 4 bases, leaving 10 bases between the germline ends. The CDR3 has 12 residues. Germline values: CDR1 GTSNPN, CDR2 SVGIG (reference sequence). Data came from immunoSEQ multiplex PCR; TCRdb stores just in-frame clones and leaves some out. The sample holds 130,000 or so clones, around 94% seen once. The source of this sequence is an adult in good health. The source was peripheral blood, collected on day 0 of AZD1222 vaccination. This chain connects TRBV30 to TRBJ1-1; a possible D gene is TRBD1 (5 bases). The CDR3 nucleotides are TGTGCCTGGACAGGGTTAAGCACTGAAGCTTTCTTT. Amino acid sequence: CAWTGLSTEAFF.